The count of the clone carrying this TCR beta chain is one. Antigen unknown. The junction shows a germline mismatch at one end, possibly a read error. The CDR3 loop spans 15 amino acids. Germline CDR1 reads SGHDN; CDR2 reads FVKESK. This record belongs to a study of post-analysis software for immune sequencing data. Study as a whole: The disease courses spanned relapsing-remitting, secondary progressive and progressive-relapsing forms of multiple sclerosis.

Regarding the study as a whole: Samples from one preparation batch, clustered by F measure, grouped strongly together. Patients used five TRBV segments, including TRBV5-6, TRBV5-1 and TRBV20-1, more often than controls. Compared with controls, patients showed significantly lower normalized Chao1 diversity.

Unique molecular identifiers had been added to the TCR beta cDNA libraries. Input amounts of 1 to 10 million T cells were used. These gave about 500,000 cDNA molecules, so each molecule approximated one T cell. TCRdb recomputed calls from the PCR reads with MiXCR, one row per CDR3 protein. The table has roughly 700,000 distinct CDR3 sequences, 30% seen once. The origin of this receptor is a girl aged 10-17 years with multiple sclerosis. The chain links TRBV14 to TRBJ1-2, with 8 bases identical to TRBD1. Specimen: blood. CDR3: CANSPGQGAGYGYTF. The CDR3 region has the DNA TGTGCCAACAGCCCCGGACAGGGCGCCGGCTATGGCTACACCTTC.